The 2 T cell receptor beta chains listed next were all sequenced from one sample in a study of untreated major depressive disorder. Findings and limits, study-wide: TRBV05-01 (Vbeta 5.1) usage was higher in CD4+ T cells of depressed patients than controls.

Some clones are missing from TCRdb's copy, which holds only in-frame ones; the method was immunoSEQ multiplex PCR. There are under 30,000 clones in the sample; about 90% occur only once, and around 0.7% lies in the top ten. The antigens these receptors bind are not known. Sequencing was carried out using CD4+ T cells from PBMCs. These receptors all stem from a woman in her thirties with major depressive disorder.

This clone was seen just once. This sequence joins TRBV4-2 and TRBJ2-7, with 9 bases identical to TRBD2. The CDR3 consists of 15 residues. With 3 bases clipped from V and 3 bases from J, the junction kept 6 bases outside the gene matches. The germline gives CDR1 LGHNA, CDR2 YNFKEQ. The CDR3 coding sequence is TGTGCCAGCAGCCAGTCCGGGACTAGCATCTACGAGCAGTACTTC. As protein: CASSQSGTSIYEQYF.

Here the CDR3 reads CSVEAGPGLAADTQYF. The CDR3 nucleotides are TGCAGCGTTGAGGCAGGGCCGGGACTAGCTGCAGATACGCAGTATTTT. V is TRBV29-1 and J is TRBJ2-3; TRBD2 agrees at 9 bases. The CDR3 spans 16 residues. The germline V gene encodes CDR1 SQVTM and CDR2 ANQGSEA. Trimming removed 3 bases from V and 4 bases from J; junction bases left unmatched: 11.